This entry concerns a single T cell receptor beta chain. Antigen specificity is unknown. TCRdb reanalysed the 5' RACE reads using MiXCR and keeps one entry per CDR3 protein. The repertoire holds approximately 500,000 distinct CDR3 sequences, roughly 15% seen once, with roughly 0.43% in the top ten. These data originate in a study of identical twins. Points from the study as a whole: There was an excess of low generation probability in the out-of-frame alpha sequences that twins shared. There is a chance that invariant MAIT and iNKT cells partially muddied zero-insertion analyses. Twins' excess sharing was less marked for out-of-frame beta sequences.

In germline, CDR1 is MNHEY, CDR2 SMNVEV (reference sequence). V was cut by 8 bases and J by 0 bases, with 12 bases left in between. The CDR3 extends over 14 amino acids. These data also featured in a second study, about yellow fever vaccine responses in identical twins.

The sequenced sample consisted of CD4+ T cells sorted from blood. This chain connects TRBV27 to TRBJ2-3; D is unresolved. The receptor comes from a woman aged 18-30 years in good health. The DNA of the CDR3 is TGTGCCAGCGCGGCTAGAGTTAGCACAGATACGCAGTATTTT. Protein sequence: CASAARVSTDTQYF.